These 18 T cell receptor beta chains came from one sample sequenced in a study of T cell clonotyping in hematopoietic cell transplantation. Method: immunoSEQ multiplex PCR; TCRdb's copy keeps in-frame clones and lacks some. In the table there are 9,000 to 15,000 clones, about half of which are singletons. Material: peripheral blood mononuclear cells. The receptors here all came from a man aged 50 to 60 in good health. Some clones in this sample may be carry-over from other donors' samples.

V usage is TRBV14 and J usage is TRBJ2-7, with 7 bases lining up with TRBD2. J was trimmed by 1 base and V by 1 base; bases with no gene match: 7. The CDR3 totals 16 residues. Germline CDR1 SGHDN, CDR2 FVKESK. The CDR3 DNA reads TGTGCCAGCAGCCAAGGATTCTGGCGGGGGTCCTACGAGCAGTACTTC. It specifies CASSQGFWRGSYEQYF. Complete variable domain (other parts from reference TRBV14 and TRBJ2-7): EAGVTQFPSHSVIEKGQTVTLRCDPISGHDNLYWYRRVMGKEIKFLLHFVKESKQDESGMPNNRFLAERTGGTYSTLKVQPAELEDSGVYFCASSQGFWRGSYEQYFGPGTRLTVT.

This clone was recorded a few times. The rearrangement links TRBV5-1 to TRBJ1-1; D is uncertain. CDR1 SGHRS and CDR2 YFSETQ come from the germline V gene. V was shortened by 0 bases and J by 2 bases, with 11 bases between the two germline ends. CDR3 length: 15 amino acids. The CDR3 coding sequence is TGCGCCAGCAGCTTGGGGACCGTTGGAAACACTGAAGCTTTCTTT. As protein: CASSLGTVGNTEAFF.

J is TRBJ2-1 and V is TRBV19; 8 bases line up with TRBD2. V shed 3 bases and J 4 bases; nucleotides not matched to a gene: 5. There are 15 residues in the CDR3. Per the germline V gene, CDR1 is LNHDA and CDR2 is SQIVND (reference sequence). The CDR3 loop reads CASSIGTRGYNEQFF. CDR3 nucleotides: TGTGCCAGTAGTATTGGGACTAGAGGGTACAATGAGCAGTTCTTC.

V and J are TRBV30 and TRBJ1-1, with TRBD1 identical over 9 bases. Germline values: CDR1 GTSNPN, CDR2 SVGIG (reference sequence). CDR3 size: 13 residues. The junction had 2 bases not matched to a gene; V was cut back by 5 bases and J by 1 base. CDR3 residues: CAWGTGTNTEAFF. In DNA form, the CDR3 reads TGTGCCTGGGGGACAGGGACGAACACTGAAGCTTTCTTT.

This clone turned up a few times. The chain links TRBV5-1 to TRBJ2-1; perhaps TRBD2 as D (6 bases). The CDR3 runs to 15 residues. V was cut by 3 bases and J by 4 bases, with 14 bases left in between. Germline assignment: CDR1 SGHRS and CDR2 YFSETQ. In nucleotides, the CDR3 is TGCGCCAGCAGCTCATCGACTAGACCATACAATGAGCAGTTCTTC. Translation: CASSSSTRPYNEQFF.

This chain links TRBV6-5 with TRBJ2-7, with D unresolved. The germline V and J ends were trimmed by 9 bases and 3 bases, with 21 bases remaining between them. Looked up from germline, CDR1 is MNHEY and CDR2 is SVGAGI. The CDR3 covers 15 residues. DNA for the CDR3: TGTGCCAGGGTATGTAGGGTGGTAGCCTACTACGAGCAGTACTTC. It yields the protein CARVCRVVAYYEQYF.

The genes are TRBV30 and TRBJ2-3, with unresolved D. Looked up from germline, CDR1 is GTSNPN and CDR2 is SVGIG (reference sequence). The CDR3 extends over 13 amino acids. The ends were cut back, 1 base at V and 8 bases at J, with 13 bases in the middle. The DNA of the CDR3 is TGTGCCTGGAGTGAAGCACCGCCAGGTACGCAGTATTTT. Protein product: CAWSEAPPGTQYF. Combining the CDR3 with reference TRBV30 and TRBJ2-3 gives the whole variable domain SQTIHQWPATLVQPVGSPLSLECTVEGTSNPNLYWYRQAAGRGLQLLFYSVGIGQISSEVPQNLSASRPQDRQFILSSKKLLLSDSGFYLCAWSEAPPGTQYFGPGTRLTVL.

The sample holds a few counts of this clone. The chain combines TRBV4-1 with TRBJ1-4; 7 bases map to TRBD1. This CDR3 spans 17 amino acids. The germline V gene has CDR1 MGHRA and CDR2 YSYEKL. V shed 7 bases, J shed 5 bases, and the junction held 16 bases outside the gene matches. Here the CDR3 reads CASKAEGGGALNEKLFF. Here the CDR3 DNA reads TGCGCCAGCAAGGCGGAAGGAGGGGGCGCCTTGAATGAAAAACTGTTTTTT.

This clone was detected only a few times. The chain carries TRBV29-1 and TRBJ1-3; tentative D call: TRBD1 (5 bases). CDR1 SQVTM and CDR2 ANQGSEA come from the germline V gene. The CDR3 extends over 11 amino acids. The V end lost 6 bases, the J end lost 4 bases, and 7 bases lay between the germline ends. CDR3: CSVWGGNTIYF. The CDR3 region has the DNA TGCAGCGTGTGGGGGGGAAACACCATATATTTT.

The J gene is TRBJ1-3, the V gene TRBV30; 7 bases align to TRBD1. The CDR3 is made up of 17 amino acids. The ends lost 5 bases at V and 0 bases at J; junction bases unmatched: 13. The germline V gene has CDR1 GTSNPN and CDR2 SVGIG (reference sequence). The CDR3 protein is CAWGTDLNRYSGNTIYF. Written as DNA, the CDR3 is TGTGCCTGGGGGACAGACCTTAACCGGTACTCTGGAAACACCATATATTTT.

The chain combines TRBV30 with TRBJ1-1; D is unclear. From germline, CDR1 is GTSNPN and CDR2 SVGIG (reference sequence). The V end lost 1 base, the J end lost 11 bases, and 11 bases lay between the germline ends. The CDR3 runs 11 residues. This chain's CDR3 is CAWSAQSVAFF. In DNA form, the CDR3 reads TGTGCCTGGAGTGCCCAATCAGTGGCTTTCTTT.

This clone was seen a few times. The V and J genes are TRBV7-2 and TRBJ2-7; D gene uncertain. Germline V CDR1 and CDR2: SGHTA, FQGNSA. Trimming pared 0 bases from V and 2 bases from J, leaving 2 bases between. The CDR3 sequence is 12 residues long. CDR3 bases: TGTGCCAGCAGCTTAGCTACCTACGAGCAGTACTTC. Translated, it gives CASSLATYEQYF.

The chain employs TRBV4-1 and TRBJ1-1, with a possible D match to TRBD1 (6 bases). CDR3 length: 16 amino acids. V shed 3 bases and J shed 11 bases, with 25 bases lying between them. The germline gives CDR1 MGHRA, CDR2 YSYEKL. This chain's CDR3 is CASSQLVLAGGARAFF. The CDR3 DNA is TGCGCCAGCAGCCAGCTCGTCCTCGCGGGGGGGGCGCGGGCTTTCTTT.

The chain recombines TRBV7-8 with TRBJ2-3; TRBD1 might be the D (5 bases). The V and J ends lost 5 bases and 0 bases respectively, with 21 bases between them. Germline loops: CDR1 SGHVS, CDR2 FQNEAQ. The CDR3 spans 18 residues. For the CDR3, the DNA is TGTGCCAGCAGCCTCCCGACGATATGGCAGGGTAGCACAGATACGCAGTATTTT. As protein: CASSLPTIWQGSTDTQYF.

This clone was picked up one time. This chain joins TRBV30 and TRBJ1-1; D gene unclear. CDR3 length equals 13 residues. CDR1 and CDR2 (germline): GTSNPN, SVGIG (reference sequence). Trimming cost V 4 bases and J 7 bases, with 16 bases left between them. In nucleotides, the CDR3 is TGTGCCTGGATTGGGTACCGTCGGAGTGAAGCTTTCTTT. It specifies CAWIGYRRSEAFF.

The V gene is TRBV28, the J gene TRBJ2-1; 8 bases map to TRBD1. Looked up from germline, CDR1 is MDHEN and CDR2 is SYDVKM. The trim removed 5 bases at V and 8 bases at J, leaving 5 bases unmatched. CDR3 size: 13 residues. The CDR3 is CASSTRTGYEQFF. The DNA of the CDR3 is TGTGCCAGCAGTACAAGGACAGGGTATGAGCAGTTCTTC.

The rearrangement joins TRBV6-1 to TRBJ2-5; 7 positions match TRBD2. This CDR3 is 14 amino acids long. After removal of 3 bases from V and 3 bases from J, the junction contained 4 bases not matched to a gene. Germline CDR1 is MNHNS and CDR2 is SASEGT. The CDR3 bases are TGTGCCAGCAGTGAGCGGGAGCCAGAAGAGACCCAGTACTTC. Translation gives CASSEREPEETQYF.

In nucleotides, the CDR3 is TGTGCCAGCACCAGCTCGGGTAGGACGGACGAGCAGTACTTC. Residues: CASTSSGRTDEQYF. This chain uses TRBV6-5 with TRBJ2-7; D gene uncertain. The CDR3 loop spans 14 amino acids. CDR1 is MNHEY and CDR2 is SVGAGI in the germline V gene. With 7 bases removed from V and 5 bases from J, the gap between germline ends came to 18 bases.